This T cell receptor (beta chain) appears in the sequencing data of a study of T cell changes during pregnancy in multiple sclerosis. CDR1 and CDR2 from the germline V gene are SGHDN and FVKESK. The ends were cut back, 3 bases at V and 8 bases at J, with 23 bases in the middle. The CDR3 length is 17 residues. Data came from immunoSEQ multiplex PCR; TCRdb stores just in-frame clones and leaves some out. The table records around 23,000 clones, around 90% of them present only once. This TCR derives from a female donor in good health, enrolled as a control in a pregnancy study. This chain uses TRBV14 with TRBJ2-1; TRBD2 is a possible D gene (6 bases). Sequences were derived from CD8+ T cells from peripheral blood mononuclear cells, sampled in the third trimester of pregnancy. The CDR3 DNA is TGTGCCAGCAGCCAGGTTGGGACTTCCCGTCTTGTCGATGAGCAGTTCTTC. Residues: CASSQVGTSRLVDEQFF.